The 30 T cell receptor beta chains below all came from one sample that was sequenced in a study of vaccination effects on CD4 cells after COVID-19 (dated by TCRdb to about 2022). After around eleven days of culture, CD4+ T cells were isolated with the EasySep CD4+ T cell isolation kit. Two doses of either the BNT162b2 or the mRNA-1273 mRNA SARS-CoV-2 vaccine were administered to participants. Library preparation was by the immunoSEQ multiplex PCR assay. Not all clones reach the TCRdb copy of this immuneACCESS table, which keeps in-frame sequences only. Checked studies attribute under half of the gap to unresolved V genes and leave the rest unexplained. Here the sample has 66,000 or so clones; 65% to 80% occur a single time. Under 2.5% of the sample is taken by the ten largest. Their specific antigens are unknown. Here the sequenced sample was CD4+ T cells from PBMCs cultured without peptide, taken after COVID-19 vaccination. Receptor source: a human donor who received a COVID-19 vaccine.

V and J are TRBV5-6 and TRBJ2-4; D might be TRBD1 (5 bases). The CDR3 extends over 14 amino acids. The V gene lost 3 bases and the J gene lost 0 bases, with 7 bases spanning the gap. The germline CDR1 and CDR2 sequences are SGHDT and YYEEEE. The CDR3 here is CASSYDRAKNIQYF. CDR3 DNA: TGTGCCAGCAGCTACGACAGAGCCAAAAACATTCAGTACTTC.

The chain links TRBV10-3 to TRBJ1-5, with D possibly matching TRBD1 (5 bases). The V and J ends lost 6 bases and 1 base respectively, with 7 bases between them. This CDR3 region has 13 residues. Germline CDR1 and CDR2: ENHRY and SYGVKD. As DNA, the CDR3 is TGTGCCATCAGCGACAGCAGCAATCAGCCCCAGCATTTT. Translated, it gives CAISDSSNQPQHF.

The gene calls are TRBV7-2 and TRBJ2-1; 10 nucleotides agree with TRBD2. The CDR3 spans 16 residues. Unmatched junction bases numbered 5, after V lost 2 bases and J lost 4 bases. The V gene's germline CDR1 is SGHTA and CDR2 FQGNSA. The CDR3 DNA follows: TGTGCCAGCAGCTTAACCAGCGGGGGGGCGTACAATGAGCAGTTCTTC. It codes for CASSLTSGGAYNEQFF.

The rearrangement uses TRBV28 and TRBJ1-4; 7 bases line up with TRBD1. Germline CDR1 reads MDHEN; CDR2 reads SYDVKM. V lost 3 bases to trimming and J lost 4 bases; unmatched junction nucleotides: 5. This CDR3 spans 15 amino acids. Written as DNA, the CDR3 is TGTGCCAGCAGTTTTCGGGACAGACTTAATGAAAAACTGTTTTTT. Amino acid sequence: CASSFRDRLNEKLFF.

The chain combines TRBV9 with TRBJ2-2; D perhaps matches TRBD1 (6 bases). Per the germline V gene, CDR1 is SGDLS and CDR2 is YYNGEE. CDR3 length: 16 residues. Trimming removed 4 bases at V and 1 base at J, with 14 bases between. Written as DNA, the CDR3 is TGTGCCAGCAGCTTACAGGGCAGGCAGAACACCGGGGAGCTGTTTTTT. Translated, it gives CASSLQGRQNTGELFF.

This clone was found once. The chain joins TRBV5-5 to TRBJ1-2, with a possible D match to TRBD1 (5 bases). CDR1 and CDR2 (germline): SGHKS, YYEKEE (reference sequence). The CDR3 consists of 16 residues. V was trimmed by 0 bases and J by 0 bases, leaving 12 bases between them. In DNA form, the CDR3 reads TGTGCCAGCAGCTTGGGAGAGGGGTCGGCTAACTATGGCTACACCTTC. Its translation is CASSLGEGSANYGYTF.

The chain has TRBV11-2 and TRBJ1-2; D unclear. V was pared by 3 bases and J by 4 bases, with 9 bases between. CDR1 is SGHAT, CDR2 FQNNGV, per germline. The CDR3 is made up of 13 amino acids. The CDR3 DNA reads TGTGCCAGCAGCTTGGCCGGAAGCTATGGCTACACCTTC. Translating it yields CASSLAGSYGYTF.

The V and J genes are TRBV7-6 and TRBJ1-1; no clear D gene. CDR3 size: 13 residues. Germline V gives CDR1 SGHVS, CDR2 FNYEAQ. V was clipped by 6 bases and J by 4 bases, with 12 bases between them. The CDR3 sequence is CASRQRSGTEAFF. The CDR3 DNA reads TGTGCCAGCAGACAAAGATCGGGCACTGAAGCTTTCTTT. Full variable domain (remainder filled in from reference TRBV7-6 and TRBJ1-1): GAGVSQSPRYKVTKRGQDVALRCDPISGHVSLYWYRQALGQGPEFLTYFNYEAQQDKSGLPNDRFSAERPEGSISTLTIQRTEQRDSAMYRCASRQRSGTEAFFGQGTRLTVV.

The gene calls are TRBV18 and TRBJ1-1; D is unresolved. Trimming stripped 1 base from V and 0 bases from J, with 15 bases between. CDR1 is KGHSH, CDR2 LQKENI, per germline. The CDR3 consists of 17 residues. This CDR3 reads CASSPLDRSSMNTEAFF. CDR3 nucleotide sequence: TGTGCCAGCTCACCACTGGACCGCTCCTCAATGAACACTGAAGCTTTCTTT.

The chain carries TRBV6-5 and TRBJ1-2; D remains unclear. V was shortened by 5 bases and J by 0 bases, with 7 bases between the two germline ends. This CDR3 has 13 residues. Germline values: CDR1 MNHEY, CDR2 SVGAGI. CDR3 nucleotides: TGTGCCAGCAGTCCACGAACTAACTATGGCTACACCTTC. Translating it yields CASSPRTNYGYTF.

The V and J genes are TRBV10-3 and TRBJ1-5; D call uncertain. Trimming removed 3 bases at V and 0 bases at J, with 12 bases between. The CDR3 has 16 residues. Germline V gene lookup returns CDR1 ENHRY and CDR2 SYGVKD. The CDR3 is CAISEFHPNSNQPQHF. For the CDR3, the DNA is TGTGCCATCAGTGAATTTCACCCTAATAGCAATCAGCCCCAGCATTTT.

The V gene is TRBV29-1, the J gene TRBJ1-4; D call uncertain. This CDR3 region has 14 residues. V lost 5 bases, J lost 0 bases, and 10 bases lay in between. Germline CDR1 reads SQVTM; CDR2 reads ANQGSEA. The CDR3 DNA reads TGCAGCGTTCTCGACACGGCAACTAATGAAAAACTGTTTTTT. It codes for CSVLDTATNEKLFF.

The CDR3 DNA sequence: TGCGCCAGCAGCTTAAGCGGGACAGATGAAAAACTGTTTTTT. This codes for CASSLSGTDEKLFF. The chain is built from TRBV4-3 and TRBJ1-4, with 7 positions matching TRBD1. V shed 5 bases, J shed 6 bases, and the junction held 6 bases outside the gene matches. Germline-derived CDR1 and CDR2 are LGHNA and YSLEER. The CDR3 is 14 residues long.

This clone has more than one count but fewer than ten. The chain carries TRBV7-8 and TRBJ1-6; D gene uncertain. Looked up from germline, CDR1 is SGHVS and CDR2 is FQNEAQ. V lost 5 bases and J 8 bases, leaving 10 bases between the germline ends. This CDR3 spans 13 amino acids. DNA for the CDR3: TGTGCCAGCAGCCCCAACAGAGATTCACCCCTCCACTTT. The encoded protein is CASSPNRDSPLHF.

This clone has a handful of counts. V gene TRBV5-6 combines with J gene TRBJ2-5; D could derive from TRBD1 or TRBD2 (5 bases each). This CDR3 spans 14 amino acids. Germline V CDR1 and CDR2: SGHDT, YYEEEE. Trimming took off 2 bases at V and 2 bases at J, with 10 bases between the two ends. The CDR3 sequence is CASSFGTEQETQYF. CDR3 bases: TGTGCCAGCAGCTTCGGGACGGAACAAGAGACCCAGTACTTC.

The chain combines TRBV4-3 with TRBJ1-2; D gene unclear. V gave up 1 base and J gave up 5 bases, with 8 bases separating them. The CDR3 contains 13 residues. Looked up from germline, CDR1 is LGHNA and CDR2 is YSLEER. DNA for the CDR3: TGCGCCAGCAGCCAAGCGGGGATTTATGGCTACACCTTC. It specifies CASSQAGIYGYTF.

The chain uses TRBV6-5 and TRBJ2-3, with D perhaps matching TRBD2 (6 bases). The CDR3 consists of 15 residues. Germline V gene sequence: CDR1 MNHEY, CDR2 SVGAGI. V dropped 4 bases and J dropped 1 base, with 12 bases sitting between them. The CDR3 DNA reads TGTGCCAGCAGTTCGTTTGGCGGGGGCACAGATACGCAGTATTTT. Its protein product is CASSSFGGGTDTQYF.

V gene TRBV3-1 (or the pseudogene TRBV3-2) combines with J gene TRBJ2-2, with a tentative D call TRBD1 (5 bases). V was clipped by 2 bases and J by 6 bases, with 13 bases between them. Germline V CDR1 and CDR2: LGHDT, YNNKEL (reference sequence). This CDR3 has 15 amino acids. The CDR3: CASSQYSPGSGELFF. CDR3 bases: TGTGCCAGCAGCCAATATTCCCCAGGGTCCGGGGAGCTGTTTTTT.

This rearrangement joins TRBV14 to TRBJ1-1; D is unresolved. This CDR3 is 14 amino acids long. The V gene's germline CDR1 is SGHDN and CDR2 FVKESK. Trimming left V 4 bases short and J 0 bases short, with 9 bases between. In DNA form, the CDR3 reads TGTGCCAGCAGCCGTCCGGGGATGAACACTGAAGCTTTCTTT. It specifies CASSRPGMNTEAFF. The full variable domain, with the rest looked up from reference TRBV14 and TRBJ1-1, is EAGVTQFPSHSVIEKGQTVTLRCDPISGHDNLYWYRRVMGKEIKFLLHFVKESKQDESGMPNNRFLAERTGGTYSTLKVQPAELEDSGVYFCASSRPGMNTEAFFGQGTRLTVV.

The chain recombines TRBV11-2 with TRBJ2-1, with D possibly TRBD1 on 5 matching bases. The CDR3 is 17 residues long. V lost 2 bases and J lost 2, with 16 bases in between. Germline V gene sequence: CDR1 SGHAT, CDR2 FQNNGV. CDR3 DNA: TGTGCCAGCAGCTTAAGATCTGGGGTCAGGGCCTACAATGAGCAGTTCTTC. Translating it yields CASSLRSGVRAYNEQFF.

V usage is TRBV24-1 and J usage is TRBJ2-3; 8 bases are a match to TRBD1. Germline CDR1 and CDR2: KGHDR and SFDVKD. This CDR3 contains 15 residues. V was pared by 4 bases and J by 5 bases, with 7 bases of the junction left unmatched. The CDR3 is CATSERTGSGDTQYF. CDR3 sequence (DNA): TGTGCCACCAGTGAGAGGACAGGGAGTGGAGATACGCAGTATTTT.

CDR3 amino acids: CASSLSGGGYEQYV. CDR3 DNA sequence: TGTGCCAGCAGCTTAAGTGGCGGGGGCTACGAGCAGTACGTC. The chain recombines TRBV11-2 with TRBJ2-7; 7 bases align to TRBD2. J lost 3 bases, V lost 2 bases, and 4 bases had no gene match. The length of the CDR3 is 14 residues. Per germline, CDR1 SGHAT and CDR2 FQNNGV.

In this sample, this clone turned up once. The chain is built from TRBV18 and TRBJ2-5; D might be TRBD2 (7 bases). In germline, CDR1 is KGHSH, CDR2 LQKENI. Trimming cost V 6 bases and J 3 bases, with 14 bases left between them. This CDR3 region has 14 residues. The CDR3 nucleotides are TGTGCCAGCTCGCGAACAGGGAGGGAAGAGACCCAGTACTTC. As protein: CASSRTGREETQYF.

The V and J genes are TRBV24-1 and TRBJ2-1; a weak D match, TRBD1 (5 bases). CDR1 is KGHDR and CDR2 is SFDVKD in the germline V gene. V was pared by 1 base and J by 3 bases, with 18 bases between. The CDR3 is made up of 18 amino acids. For the CDR3, the DNA is TGTGCCACCAGTGATTTCAGTTCAGGCACAGGCTTCTACAATGAGCAGTTCTTC. Translation: CATSDFSSGTGFYNEQFF.

The rearrangement uses TRBV18 and TRBJ1-5; a weak D match, TRBD1 (6 bases). The CDR3 length is 15 residues. Germline V CDR1 and CDR2: KGHSH, LQKENI. Trimming stripped 3 bases from V and 0 bases from J, with 9 bases between. The CDR3 DNA reads as TGTGCCAGCTCACCCGGGACAAATAGCAATCAGCCCCAGCATTTT. Its translation is CASSPGTNSNQPQHF.

This clone occurred a few times. The chain couples TRBV20-1 to TRBJ2-2; no definite D call. The germline V gene has CDR1 DFQATT and CDR2 SNEGSKA (reference sequence). This CDR3 region has 11 residues. The V end lost 5 bases, the J end lost 5 bases, and 6 bases lay between the germline ends. The CDR3 DNA reads as TGCAGTGCTGTAAAAACCGGGGAGCTGTTTTTT. Protein: CSAVKTGELFF.

The gene calls are TRBV30 and TRBJ2-3, with TRBD2 identical over 7 bases. CDR3 length equals 14 residues. Losses at the gene ends were 3 bases for V and 1 base for J; bases not matched to a gene: 4. Per the germline V gene, CDR1 is GTSNPN and CDR2 is SVGIG (reference sequence). CDR3 protein: CAWRGGWGTDTQYF. The CDR3 DNA is TGTGCCTGGAGGGGAGGGTGGGGCACAGATACGCAGTATTTT.

This chain connects TRBV7-2 to TRBJ2-7; the match to TRBD2 covers 9 bases. This CDR3 is 16 amino acids long. The J segment lost 1 base and the V segment lost 2 bases, leaving 6 bases of the junction unmatched. Germline lookup yields CDR1 SGHTA and CDR2 FQGNSA. As DNA, the CDR3 is TGTGCCAGCAGCTTAAATGGCGGGGGGGGATCCTACGAGCAGTACGTC. Translated, it gives CASSLNGGGGSYEQYV.

The chain has TRBV5-1 and TRBJ1-5; no clear D. V gave up 0 bases and J gave up 0 bases, with 10 bases separating them. CDR3 length: 16 residues. Germline CDR1 is SGHRS and CDR2 is YFSETQ. The CDR3 DNA is TGCGCCAGCAGCTTGGCCGGGCCCAATAGCAATCAGCCCCAGCATTTT. This translates into CASSLAGPNSNQPQHF.

The J gene is TRBJ2-7, the V gene TRBV6-6; D remains unclear. V was trimmed by 7 bases and J by 1 base, leaving 14 bases between them. The CDR3 is 14 amino acids. Germline V gives CDR1 MNHNY, CDR2 SVGAGI (reference sequence). CDR3 sequence: CASNSKGRSYEQYV. CDR3 nucleotide sequence: TGTGCCAGCAATAGTAAGGGAAGGTCCTACGAGCAGTACGTC.